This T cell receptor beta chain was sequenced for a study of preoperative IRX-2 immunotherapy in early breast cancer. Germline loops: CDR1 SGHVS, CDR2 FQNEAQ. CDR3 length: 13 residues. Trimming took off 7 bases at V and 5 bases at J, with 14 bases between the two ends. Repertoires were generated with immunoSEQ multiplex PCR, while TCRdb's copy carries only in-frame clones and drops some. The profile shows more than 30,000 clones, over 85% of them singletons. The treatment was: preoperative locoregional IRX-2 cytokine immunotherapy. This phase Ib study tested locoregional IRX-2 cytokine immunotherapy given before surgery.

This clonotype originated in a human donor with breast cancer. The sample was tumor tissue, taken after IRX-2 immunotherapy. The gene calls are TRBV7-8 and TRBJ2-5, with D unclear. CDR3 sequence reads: CASTGRVGETQYF. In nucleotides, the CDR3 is TGTGCCAGCACCGGACGGGTGGGGGAGACCCAGTACTTC.